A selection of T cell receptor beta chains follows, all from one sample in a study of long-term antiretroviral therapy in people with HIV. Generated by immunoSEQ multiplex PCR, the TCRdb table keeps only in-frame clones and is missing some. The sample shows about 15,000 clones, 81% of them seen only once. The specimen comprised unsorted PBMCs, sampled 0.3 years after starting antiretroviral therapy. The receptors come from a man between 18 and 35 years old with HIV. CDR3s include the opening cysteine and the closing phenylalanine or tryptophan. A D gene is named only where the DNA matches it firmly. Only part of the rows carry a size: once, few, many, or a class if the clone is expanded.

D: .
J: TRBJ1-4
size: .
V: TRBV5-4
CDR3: CASSLGTVNEKLFF
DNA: TGTGCCAGCAGCTTGGGGACAGTTAATGAAAAACTGTTTTTT

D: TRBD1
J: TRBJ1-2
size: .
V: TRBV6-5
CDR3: CASSYPDGGDSGYTF
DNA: TGTGCCAGCAGTTACCCCGACGGAGGGGACAGTGGCTACACCTTC

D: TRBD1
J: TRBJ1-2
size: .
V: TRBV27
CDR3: CASRPTGSNYGYTF
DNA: TGTGCCAGCAGACCGACAGGGTCAAACTATGGCTACACCTTC

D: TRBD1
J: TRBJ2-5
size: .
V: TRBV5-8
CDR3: CASRGTAKEVQYF
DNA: TGTGCCAGCAGGGGGACAGCTAAAGAGGTCCAGTACTTC

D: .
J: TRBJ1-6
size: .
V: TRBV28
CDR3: CASRRGVSNNSPLHF
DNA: TGTGCCAGCAGGCGAGGGGTCAGCAATAATTCACCCCTCCACTTT

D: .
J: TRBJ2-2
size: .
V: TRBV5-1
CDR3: CASSVVANTGELFF
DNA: TGCGCCAGCAGCGTAGTAGCGAACACCGGGGAGCTGTTTTTT

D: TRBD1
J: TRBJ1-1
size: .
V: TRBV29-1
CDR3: CSAGTGDEAFF
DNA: TGCAGCGCTGGGACAGGGGATGAAGCTTTCTTT

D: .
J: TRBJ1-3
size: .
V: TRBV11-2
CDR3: CASRGISGNTIYF
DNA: TGTGCCAGCAGAGGGATCTCTGGAAACACCATATATTTT

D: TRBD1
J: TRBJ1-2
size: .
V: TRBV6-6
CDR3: CASSYPDGGDSGYTF
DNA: TGTGCCAGCAGTTACCCCGACGGAGGGGACAGTGGCTACACCTTC

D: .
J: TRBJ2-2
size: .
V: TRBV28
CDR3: CASSLILGKLAGELFF
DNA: TGTGCCAGCAGTTTAATATTGGGGAAACTCGCCGGGGAGCTGTTTTTT

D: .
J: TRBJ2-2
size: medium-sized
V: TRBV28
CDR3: CASSFRGTGELFF
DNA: TGTGCCAGCAGTTTCCGCGGGACCGGGGAGCTGTTTTTT

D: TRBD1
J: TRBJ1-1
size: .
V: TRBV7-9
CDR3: CASSPPRDRGYTEAFF
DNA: TGTGCCAGCAGCCCGCCGCGGGACAGGGGTTACACTGAAGCTTTCTTT

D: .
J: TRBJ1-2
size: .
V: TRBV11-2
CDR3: CASSLALRNTYGYTF
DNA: TGTGCCAGCAGCTTAGCACTCCGGAACACCTATGGCTACACCTTC

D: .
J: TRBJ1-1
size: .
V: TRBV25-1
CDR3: CASSKNSGQLNTEAFF
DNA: TGTGCCAGCAGTAAAAACTCGGGACAACTGAACACTGAAGCTTTCTTT

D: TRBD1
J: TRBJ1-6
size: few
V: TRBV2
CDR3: CASSEETGENSPLHF
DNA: TGTGCCAGCAGTGAAGAGACAGGGGAAAATTCACCCCTCCACTTT

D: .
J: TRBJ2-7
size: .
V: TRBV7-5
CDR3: CARSLTYYSYEQYF
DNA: TGTGCCAGAAGCTTAACCTACTACTCCTACGAGCAGTACTTC

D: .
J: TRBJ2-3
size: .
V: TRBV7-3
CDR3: CASSLMGTDTQYF
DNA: TGTGCCAGCAGCTTAATGGGTACAGATACGCAGTATTTT

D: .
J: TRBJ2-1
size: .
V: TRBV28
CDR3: CASSWDLTTYNEQFF
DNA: TGTGCCAGCAGTTGGGACCTTACTACCTACAATGAGCAGTTCTTC

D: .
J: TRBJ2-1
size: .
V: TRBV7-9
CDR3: CASSPRQGSSYNEQFF
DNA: TGTGCCAGCAGCCCCCGGCAGGGGTCCTCCTACAATGAGCAGTTCTTC

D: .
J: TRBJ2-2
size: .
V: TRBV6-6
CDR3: CASSSHGELFF
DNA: TGTGCCAGCAGTTCGCACGGGGAGCTGTTTTTT

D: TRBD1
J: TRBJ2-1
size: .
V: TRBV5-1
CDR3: CASSSGQGDNEQFF
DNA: TGCGCCAGCAGCTCGGGACAGGGGGACAATGAGCAGTTCTTC

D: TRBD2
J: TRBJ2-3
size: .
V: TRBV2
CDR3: CASRGTSGVQGTQYF
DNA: TGTGCCAGCAGGGGAACTAGCGGGGTTCAGGGCACGCAGTATTTT

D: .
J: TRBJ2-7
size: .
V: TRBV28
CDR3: CASSLGGYEQYF
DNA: TGTGCCAGCAGTTTGGGGGGTTACGAGCAGTACTTC

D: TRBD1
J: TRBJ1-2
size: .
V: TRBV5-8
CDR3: CASRTGEDYGYTF
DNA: TGTGCCAGCAGGACAGGGGAAGACTATGGCTACACCTTC

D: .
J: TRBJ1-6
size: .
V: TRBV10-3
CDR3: CAISENPPGGNNSPLHF
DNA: TGTGCCATCAGTGAAAATCCCCCCGGGGGGAATAATTCACCCCTCCACTTT

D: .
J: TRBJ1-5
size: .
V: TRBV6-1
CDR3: CASRRSQPQHF
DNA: TGTGCCAGCAGACGGAGTCAGCCCCAGCATTTT

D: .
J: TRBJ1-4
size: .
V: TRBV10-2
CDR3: CASGQGHATNEKLFF
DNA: TGCGCCAGCGGGCAGGGCCATGCAACTAATGAAAAACTGTTTTTT

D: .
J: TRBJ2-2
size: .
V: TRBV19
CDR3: CASTQTGELFF
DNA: TGTGCCAGTACCCAGACCGGGGAGCTGTTTTTT

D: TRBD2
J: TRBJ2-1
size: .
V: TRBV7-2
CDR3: CASSPEGVAGFYNEQFF
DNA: TGTGCCAGCAGCCCCGAGGGGGTAGCGGGGTTCTACAATGAGCAGTTCTTC

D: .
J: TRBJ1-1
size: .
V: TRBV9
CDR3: CASSVAPIREADEAFF
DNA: TGTGCCAGCAGCGTAGCGCCCATCCGCGAGGCAGATGAAGCTTTCTTT

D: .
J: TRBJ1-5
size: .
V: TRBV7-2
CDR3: CASSFRAGDNQPQHF
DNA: TGTGCCAGCAGCTTTCGGGCAGGGGACAATCAGCCCCAGCATTTT

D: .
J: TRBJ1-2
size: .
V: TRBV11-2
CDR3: CASSPQIVDYGYTF
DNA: TGTGCCAGCAGCCCACAGATTGTTGACTATGGCTACACCTTC

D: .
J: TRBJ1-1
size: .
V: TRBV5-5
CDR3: CASRSRTTEAFF
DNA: TGTGCCAGCAGGTCCCGGACTACTGAAGCTTTCTTT

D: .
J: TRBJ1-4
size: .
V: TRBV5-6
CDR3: CASSFGTGSDEKLFF
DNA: TGTGCCAGCAGCTTCGGAACAGGGTCTGATGAAAAACTGTTTTTT

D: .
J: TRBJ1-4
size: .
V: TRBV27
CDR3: CASSYSGGTGEKLFF
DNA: TGTGCCAGCAGTTATAGTGGGGGCACGGGTGAAAAACTGTTTTTT

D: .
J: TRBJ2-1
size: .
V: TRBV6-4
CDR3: CASSGAEADEQFF
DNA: TGTGCCAGCAGCGGGGCCGAAGCCGATGAGCAGTTCTTC

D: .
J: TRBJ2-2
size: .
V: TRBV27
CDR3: CASSILAGPGELFF
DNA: TGTGCCAGCAGCATACTAGCCGGTCCCGGGGAGCTGTTTTTT

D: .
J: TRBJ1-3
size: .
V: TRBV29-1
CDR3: CSAAGGGSGNTIYF
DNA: TGCAGCGCGGCCGGGGGTGGCTCTGGAAACACCATATATTTT

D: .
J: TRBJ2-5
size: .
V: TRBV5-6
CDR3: CASNSRGGAETQYF
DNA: TGTGCCAGCAACTCAAGGGGGGGCGCAGAGACCCAGTACTTC

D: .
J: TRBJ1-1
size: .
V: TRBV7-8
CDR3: CASSVGDGEEAFF
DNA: TGTGCCAGCAGCGTAGGGGACGGAGAAGAAGCTTTCTTT

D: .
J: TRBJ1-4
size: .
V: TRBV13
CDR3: CASSLRNAGTIKLFF
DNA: TGTGCCAGCAGCTTACGCAACGCAGGGACGATTAAACTGTTTTTT

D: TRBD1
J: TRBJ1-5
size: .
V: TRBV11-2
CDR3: CASIHRGSNQPQHF
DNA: TGTGCCAGCATACACAGGGGTAGCAATCAGCCCCAGCATTTT

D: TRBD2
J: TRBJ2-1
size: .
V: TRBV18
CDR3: CASLEGLAGGNEQFF
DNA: TGTGCCAGCCTGGAGGGACTAGCGGGGGGGAATGAGCAGTTCTTC

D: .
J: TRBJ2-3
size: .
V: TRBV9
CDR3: CASSVASGGRDTQYF
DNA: TGTGCCAGCAGCGTAGCTTCGGGGGGCAGAGATACGCAGTATTTT

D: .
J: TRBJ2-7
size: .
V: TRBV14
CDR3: CASRSSGTFLYEQYF
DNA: TGTGCCAGCAGGTCCTCCGGGACATTCCTCTACGAGCAGTACTTC

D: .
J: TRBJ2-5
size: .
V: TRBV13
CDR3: CASRRGTEQETQYF
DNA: TGTGCCAGCAGGAGGGGGACTGAACAAGAGACCCAGTACTTC